This entry is about one T cell receptor (beta chain). The data are from a study of shared T cell receptors in the human thymus. Only in-frame clones appear in the TCRdb table, and some are missing; sequencing was by immunoSEQ multiplex PCR. Among roughly 410,000 clones listed, 85% to 95% were seen once. The germline CDR1 and CDR2 sequences are SGHDT and YYEEEE. V gave up 4 bases and J gave up 5 bases; unmatched junction bases: 5. This CDR3 spans 13 amino acids. The clonotype was recovered from a human donor. The source material was thymocytes. The genes are TRBV5-6 and TRBJ1-1, with 7 bases identical to TRBD1. The CDR3 DNA reads as TGTGCCAGCAGCCGGGGACAGCGGACTGAAGCTTTCTTT. Protein sequence: CASSRGQRTEAFF.